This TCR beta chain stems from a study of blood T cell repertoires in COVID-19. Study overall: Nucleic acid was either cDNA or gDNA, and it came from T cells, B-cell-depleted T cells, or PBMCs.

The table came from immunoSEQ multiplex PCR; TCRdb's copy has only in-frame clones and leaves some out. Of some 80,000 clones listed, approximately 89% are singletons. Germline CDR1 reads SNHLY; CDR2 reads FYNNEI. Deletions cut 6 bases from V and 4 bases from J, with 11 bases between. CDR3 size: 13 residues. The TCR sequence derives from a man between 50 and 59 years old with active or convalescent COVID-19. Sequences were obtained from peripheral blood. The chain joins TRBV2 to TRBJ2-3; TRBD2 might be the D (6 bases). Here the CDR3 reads CASSGPGADTQYF. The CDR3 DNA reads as TGTGCCAGCAGCGGACCGGGGGCAGATACGCAGTATTTT. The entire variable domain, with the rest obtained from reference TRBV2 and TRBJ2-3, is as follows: EPEVTQTPSHQVTQMGQEVILRCVPISNHLYFYWYRQILGQKVEFLVSFYNNEISEKSEIFDDQFSVERPDGSNFTLKIRSTKLEDSAMYFCASSGPGADTQYFGPGTRLTVL.